This T cell receptor beta chain was recovered during a study of CD8 T cells in Susac syndrome. Study-wide background: At blood draw, Susac syndrome patients were therapy-naive, on corticosteroids, or on intravenous immunoglobulin alone.

General study points: CD8+ clonal expansion in Susac peaked in TEMRA cells and active patients.

With random hexamers, 0.5 to 1 ug RNA was reverse transcribed. Coverage of TCR beta CDR3 amplification by immunoSEQ multiplex PCR extended to 54 Vbeta and 13 Jbeta. MiXCR, applied by TCRdb to the immunoSEQ multiplex PCR reads, yields one record per CDR3 protein. The repertoire holds about 100,000 distinct CDR3 sequences, with 95% as singletons. TCR beta sequencing was performed on blood CD8+ and CD4+ T cells. V was cut by 3 bases and J by 0 bases, with 5 bases left in between. The CDR3 is made up of 14 amino acids. Germline CDR1 ENHRY, CDR2 SYGVKD. About this clonotype: Antigen specificity is unknown.

The receptor was derived from a human donor with Susac syndrome. Sequenced material: CD8+ T cells from PBMCs. The rearrangement links TRBV10-3 to TRBJ2-2; unclear D gene. CDR3 nucleotide sequence: TGTGCCATCAGTGAAGGGCCGAACACCGGGGAGCTGTTTTTT. The encoded protein is CAISEGPNTGELFF.